Shown below are 17 T cell receptor beta chains from a single sample sequenced in a study of T cells after yellow fever vaccination. Each CDR3 protein is one row after TCRdb ran MiXCR on the 5' RACE reads. The profile shows 340,000 or so distinct CDR3 sequences, roughly an eighth of them singletons. Sequenced here: CD4+ T cells sorted from PBMCs, sampled 15 days after the yellow fever booster vaccination. These receptors originate from a man in his late teens or twenties who received the YFV17D yellow fever vaccine.

The chain is built from TRBV5-4 and TRBJ2-3; 7 bases fit TRBD2. The CDR3 runs to 16 residues. Germline loops: CDR1 SGHNT, CDR2 YYREEE (reference sequence). Losses at the gene ends were 4 bases for V and 0 bases for J; bases not matched to a gene: 8. The CDR3 DNA is TGTGCCAGCAGCCCCGGACTAGTCCCGAGCACAGATACGCAGTATTTT. Amino acids: CASSPGLVPSTDTQYF.

The J gene is TRBJ2-6, the V gene TRBV7-2, with 7 bases fitting TRBD1. J lost 0 bases, V lost 5 bases, and 7 bases had no gene match. This CDR3 has 17 amino acids. Germline lookup yields CDR1 SGHTA and CDR2 FQGNSA. The CDR3 loop is CASSPGDSYSGANVLTF. The CDR3 DNA reads as TGTGCCAGCAGCCCAGGGGACAGTTACTCTGGGGCCAACGTCCTGACTTTC.

This chain connects TRBV11-3 to TRBJ2-7; D is unresolved. This CDR3 region has 13 residues. Trimming shortened V by 5 bases and J by 10 bases, and 18 bases separated the two germline ends. Germline V CDR1 and CDR2: SGHNT, YENEEA. CDR3 residues: CASSRVGFLGQYV. The CDR3 DNA reads TGTGCCAGCAGCCGTGTAGGGTTCCTTGGACAGTACGTC.

V and J are TRBV4-2 and TRBJ1-1; 9 bases match TRBD1. The J segment lost 5 bases and the V segment lost 1 base, leaving 5 bases of the junction unmatched. CDR3 length: 15 amino acids. The germline gives CDR1 LGHNA, CDR2 YNFKEQ. The CDR3 DNA follows: TGTGCCAGCAGCCAAGTAAACAGGGGGCAAACTGAAGCTTTCTTT. As protein: CASSQVNRGQTEAFF.

The table lists this clonotype with a few counts. The V gene is TRBV12-3 or TRBV12-4, the J gene TRBJ2-3, with D unresolved. V lost 4 bases and J lost 0, with 8 bases in between. CDR3 length: 14 amino acids. Here the CDR3 DNA reads TGTGCCAGCAGTTGGGCGGCTAGCACAGATACGCAGTATTTT. It codes for CASSWAASTDTQYF.

This clonotype was seen more than once but under ten times. The chain joins TRBV24-1 to TRBJ2-5; either TRBD1 or TRBD2 may supply D (5 bases each). The ends were cut back, 0 bases at V and 5 bases at J, with 9 bases in the middle. The CDR3 consists of 14 residues. Germline V gives CDR1 KGHDR, CDR2 SFDVKD. CDR3: CATSDLEGKETQYF. CDR3 DNA sequence: TGTGCCACCAGTGATTTGGAGGGGAAGGAGACCCAGTACTTC.

This clonotype was counted at least ten times. The chain joins TRBV7-9 to TRBJ2-3; weak D call: TRBD1 (5 bases). V was cut by 2 bases and J by 0 bases, with 12 bases left in between. Germline CDR1 is SEHNR and CDR2 is FQNEAQ (reference sequence). The CDR3 is 16 amino acids. CDR3: CASSLWGSRSTDTQYF. For the CDR3, the DNA is TGTGCCAGCAGCTTATGGGGCAGTAGAAGCACAGATACGCAGTATTTT.

This clonotype was picked up a small number of times. The chain links TRBV5-1 to TRBJ2-7; D assignment may be TRBD1 or TRBD2 (5 bases each). This CDR3 is 14 amino acids long. Trimming cost V 4 bases and J 3 bases, with 14 bases left between them. Germline V lookup: CDR1 SGHRS, CDR2 YFSETQ. CDR3 residues: CASSVRDGLYEQYF. The CDR3 DNA reads as TGCGCCAGCAGCGTCCGGGACGGACTCTACGAGCAGTACTTC.

This clonotype has ten or more counts. The chain is built from TRBV4-1 and TRBJ1-3; D ambiguous. CDR3 length equals 13 residues. V lost 1 base, J lost 0 bases, and 1 base lay in between. The germline V gene has CDR1 MGHRA and CDR2 YSYEKL. CDR3 sequence: CASSQGSGNTIYF. The CDR3 nucleotides read TGCGCCAGCAGCCAAGGCTCTGGAAACACCATATATTTT.

This clonotype was recorded a few times. The chain joins TRBV10-3 to TRBJ1-1; the D is unclear. This CDR3 is built from 13 residues. Germline V gives CDR1 ENHRY, CDR2 SYGVKD. Trimming removed 8 bases at V and 1 base at J, with 11 bases between. CDR3 nucleotides: TGTGCCATCGCTTTTAGTGCGAACACTGAAGCTTTCTTT. Its protein is CAIAFSANTEAFF.

This clonotype was seen at least ten times. The chain uses TRBV4-1 and TRBJ1-5; TRBD1 agrees at 7 bases. The CDR3 has 14 amino acids. Germline assignment: CDR1 MGHRA and CDR2 YSYEKL. V lost 4 bases, J lost 7 bases, and 7 bases stayed unmatched. This CDR3 reads CASSRTQGNQPQHF. CDR3 bases: TGCGCCAGCAGCCGCACACAGGGGAACCAGCCCCAGCATTTT.

V is TRBV6-2 or TRBV6-3 and J is TRBJ2-7; D is undetermined. V lost 2 bases and J 0 bases, leaving 11 bases between the germline ends. Germline-derived CDR1 and CDR2 are MNHEY and SVGEGT. CDR3 length: 15 amino acids. The CDR3 DNA reads TGTGCCAGCAGTTACGTCCCGGGTCTCTCCTACGAGCAGTACTTC. Its protein product is CASSYVPGLSYEQYF.

This chain joins TRBV20-1 and TRBJ1-3; 10 bases fit TRBD1. Germline-derived CDR1 and CDR2 are DFQATT and SNEGSKA (reference sequence). The V and J ends lost 3 bases and 8 bases, in that order; junction bases with no gene match: 13. The CDR3 covers 16 residues. This CDR3 is CSAREWGQGRGYTIYF. The CDR3 DNA is TGCAGTGCTAGGGAATGGGGACAGGGGAGGGGATACACCATATATTTT.

This clonotype was recorded a few times. The V gene is TRBV20-1, the J gene TRBJ2-5; D is unresolved. There are 17 residues in the CDR3. Per the germline V gene, CDR1 is DFQATT and CDR2 is SNEGSKA (reference sequence). Deletions cut 8 bases from V and 1 base from J, with 26 bases between. In nucleotides, the CDR3 is TGCAGTACTCGTTTTAAGCCGTCAGCCTGGACCCAAGAGACCCAGTACTTC. This gives the protein CSTRFKPSAWTQETQYF.

CDR3 region: CASSPPFGGHTIYF. CDR3 DNA: TGTGCCAGCAGCCCACCATTTGGGGGACACACCATATATTTT. V is TRBV11-2 and J is TRBJ1-3, with D maybe TRBD1 (5 bases). CDR3 length: 14 residues. Germline lookup yields CDR1 SGHAT and CDR2 FQNNGV. V lost 5 bases and J 8 bases, leaving 16 bases between the germline ends.

The chain uses TRBV20-1 and TRBJ2-2; no clear D. The CDR3 is 12 amino acids. Germline CDR1 reads DFQATT; CDR2 reads SNEGSKA (reference sequence). The ends were cut back, 3 bases at V and 5 bases at J, with 7 bases in the middle. The DNA of the CDR3 is TGCAGTGCTAGTGGACGTACCGGGGAGCTGTTTTTT. As protein: CSASGRTGELFF.

This rearrangement joins TRBV7-3 to TRBJ2-1, with 7 positions matching TRBD2. This CDR3 comprises 14 residues. The V and J ends lost 3 bases and 6 bases, in that order; junction bases with no gene match: 5. Germline lookup yields CDR1 SGHTA and CDR2 FQGTGA. In DNA, the CDR3 is TGTGCCAGCAGCTTGGGGGGGTGGTCCAATGAGCAGTTCTTC. Protein: CASSLGGWSNEQFF.